This T cell receptor (beta chain) was identified during a study of graft-versus-host responses after intestinal transplantation. Overall study context: Every recipient had anti-thymocyte globulin induction and around 3 years of tacrolimus plus steroids. Study-level points and caveats: Marrow from the recipient contained GvH clones, some of which had appeared first in ileum or blood.

V lost 7 bases to trimming and J lost 8 bases; unmatched junction nucleotides: 19. The CDR3 consists of 17 residues. Germline values: CDR1 LNHDA, CDR2 SQIVND (reference sequence). The method was immunoSEQ multiplex PCR; TCRdb's version includes in-frame clones alone and lacks a portion of them. The sample records about 70,000 clones, roughly 94% being singletons. As for this clone: Antigen specificity is unknown.

This chain connects TRBV19 to TRBJ2-1, with 8 positions matching TRBD2. The sample was unstimulated CD8+ T cells sorted from spleen or lymph node cells, taken before intestinal transplant. This sequence originates from a human donor who received an intestinal transplant. CDR3 nucleotides: TGTGCCAGTACTAAAGCCCCTCTTAGCGGGAAGAACGATGAGCAGTTCTTC. Amino acids: CASTKAPLSGKNDEQFF.